This T cell receptor beta chain was identified during a study of blood T cells in healthy people across ages. This clonotype has only a few counts. No antigen is known for it. Next came a second PCR, run for about 6 to 11 cycles, which used a sample-barcoded 5' primer along with a J-beta primer mix. Each TCR beta cDNA got a 12-nucleotide random molecular identifier. MiXCR was run by TCRdb on the 5' RACE reads, yielding one entry per CDR3 protein. The data hold about 1.8 million distinct CDR3 sequences, with around half observed a single time. The V and J ends lost 10 bases and 6 bases respectively, with 12 bases between them. The CDR3 has 11 residues. Germline lookup yields CDR1 MNHEY and CDR2 SVGAGI. General study results and limits: With age, beta diversity per million T cells declined roughly linearly, significantly by 40 to 50. It was held that diversity estimates obtained from one million T cells represented underestimates.

The rearrangement links TRBV6-5 to TRBJ1-2, with a weak D call TRBD1 (6 bases). Sequencing was carried out using blood. The source is a woman between 40 and 55 years old in good health. In DNA, the CDR3 is TGTGCCACCGGGGCAGGGGATGGCTACACCTTC. This encodes CATGAGDGYTF.